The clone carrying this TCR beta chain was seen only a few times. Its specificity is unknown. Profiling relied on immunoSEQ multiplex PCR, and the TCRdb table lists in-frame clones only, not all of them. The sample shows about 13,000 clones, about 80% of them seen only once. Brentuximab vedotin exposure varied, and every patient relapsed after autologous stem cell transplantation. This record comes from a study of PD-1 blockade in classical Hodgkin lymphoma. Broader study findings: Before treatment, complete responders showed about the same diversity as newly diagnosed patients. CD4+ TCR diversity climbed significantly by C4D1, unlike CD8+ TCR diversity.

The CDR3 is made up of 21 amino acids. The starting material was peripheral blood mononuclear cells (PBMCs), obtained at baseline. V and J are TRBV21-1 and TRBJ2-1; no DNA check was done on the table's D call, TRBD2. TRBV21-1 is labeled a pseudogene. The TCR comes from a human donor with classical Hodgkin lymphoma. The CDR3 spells CASSKALSWTHGLAGVGEQFF. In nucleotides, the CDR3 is TGTGCCAGCAGCAAAGCGCTTTCTTGGACGCATGGACTAGCGGGGGTTGGTGAGCAGTTCTTC.